A single sample gave rise to the 8 T cell receptor beta chains below, sequenced in a study of technical replicates of blood from several donors. Measured with immunoSEQ multiplex PCR; TCRdb has only the in-frame clones, and not every one. Here the sample spans 70,000 to 85,000 clones, nearly 97% being singletons. The specimen sequenced was T cells isolated from PBMCs. These receptors all come from a human donor in good health.

The V and J genes are TRBV27 and TRBJ2-1; no definite D call. Germline V gene sequence: CDR1 MNHEY, CDR2 SMNVEV (reference sequence). Between the trimmed V and J ends, which lost 7 bases and 6 bases, there was a span of 16 bases. The CDR3 contains 14 residues. The DNA of the CDR3 is TGTGCCAGCACCTCGGGTTCCCGGCCCAATGAGCAGTTCTTC. This encodes CASTSGSRPNEQFF.

CDR3 protein: CASSLERDYYGYTF. The CDR3 DNA is TGCGCCAGCAGCTTGGAGCGGGATTACTATGGCTACACCTTC. This chain uses TRBV5-1 with TRBJ1-2; no definite D call. V lost 0 bases and J 3 bases, leaving 9 bases between the germline ends. Germline V CDR1 and CDR2: SGHRS, YFSETQ. The CDR3 has 14 residues.

The rearrangement uses TRBV4-1 and TRBJ1-5; unclear D gene. The CDR3 runs 14 residues. Germline assignment: CDR1 MGHRA and CDR2 YSYEKL. V was cut by 1 base and J by 2 bases, with 6 bases left in between. DNA for the CDR3: TGCGCCAGCAGCCAAGTCCTAGGCAATCAGCCCCAGCATTTT. Translated: CASSQVLGNQPQHF.

The rearrangement joins TRBV5-1 to TRBJ2-3; D is undetermined. V was cut by 2 bases and J by 0 bases, with 10 bases left in between. Germline loops: CDR1 SGHRS, CDR2 YFSETQ. This CDR3 has 15 residues. As DNA, the CDR3 is TGCGCCAGCAGCTTAGCGAGTATAAGCACAGATACGCAGTATTTT. Translated: CASSLASISTDTQYF.

This chain links TRBV27 with TRBJ2-5; D is ambiguous. Germline V gene sequence: CDR1 MNHEY, CDR2 SMNVEV (reference sequence). There are 14 residues in the CDR3. Trimming removed 1 base at V and 1 base at J, with 7 bases between. The CDR3 nucleotides are TGTGCCAGCAGTTTATTTGGCCGCCAAGAGACCCAGTACTTC. Translating it yields CASSLFGRQETQYF.

The V gene is TRBV4-1, the J gene TRBJ2-7; a weak D match, TRBD2 (7 bases). V lost 0 bases to trimming and J lost 10 bases, with 16 bases between them. This CDR3 is built from 14 residues. Germline CDR1 reads MGHRA; CDR2 reads YSYEKL. CDR3 amino acids: CASSQDRGRAEQYF. DNA of the CDR3: TGCGCCAGCAGCCAAGATAGGGGGAGGGCCGAACAGTACTTC.

The genes are TRBV7-9 and TRBJ2-7; 7 nucleotides align to TRBD1. The CDR3 is 14 residues long. The germline V gene encodes CDR1 SEHNR and CDR2 FQNEAQ (reference sequence). The V segment lost 5 bases and the J segment 3 bases; nucleotides outside the gene matches: 7. The CDR3 here is CASSPGQTFYEQYF. DNA for the CDR3: TGTGCCAGCAGCCCGGGACAGACCTTCTACGAGCAGTACTTC.

The gene calls are TRBV11-2 and TRBJ2-7; 8 bases map to TRBD2. With 4 bases clipped from V and 2 bases from J, the junction kept 10 bases outside the gene matches. The CDR3 contains 16 residues. Germline values: CDR1 SGHAT, CDR2 FQNNGV. CDR3 in DNA: TGTGCCAGCAGCTCGACCGTAGCGGGATCGGCCTACGAGCAGTACTTC. Translating gives CASSSTVAGSAYEQYF.